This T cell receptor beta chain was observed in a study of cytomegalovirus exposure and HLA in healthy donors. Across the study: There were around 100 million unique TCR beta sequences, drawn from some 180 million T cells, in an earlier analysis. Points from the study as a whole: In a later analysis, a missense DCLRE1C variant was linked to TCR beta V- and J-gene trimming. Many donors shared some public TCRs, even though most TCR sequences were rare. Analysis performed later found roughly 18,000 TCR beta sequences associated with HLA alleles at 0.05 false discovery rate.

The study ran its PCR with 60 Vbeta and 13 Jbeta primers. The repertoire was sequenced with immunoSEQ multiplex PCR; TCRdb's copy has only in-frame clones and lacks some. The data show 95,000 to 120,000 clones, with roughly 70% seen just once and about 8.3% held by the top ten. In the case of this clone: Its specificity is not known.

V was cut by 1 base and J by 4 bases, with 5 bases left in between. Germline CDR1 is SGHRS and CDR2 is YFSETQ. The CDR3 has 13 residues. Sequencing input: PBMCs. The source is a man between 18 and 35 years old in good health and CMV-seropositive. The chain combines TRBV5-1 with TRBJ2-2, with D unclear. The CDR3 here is CASSLSGTGELFF. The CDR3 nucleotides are TGCGCCAGCAGCTTGTCAGGCACCGGGGAGCTGTTTTTT. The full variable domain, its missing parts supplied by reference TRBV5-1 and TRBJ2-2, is KAGVTQTPRYLIKTRGQQVTLSCSPISGHRSVSWYQQTPGQGLQFLFEYFSETQRNKGNFPGRFSGRQFSNSRSEMNVSTLELGDSALYLCASSLSGTGELFFGEGSRLTVL.